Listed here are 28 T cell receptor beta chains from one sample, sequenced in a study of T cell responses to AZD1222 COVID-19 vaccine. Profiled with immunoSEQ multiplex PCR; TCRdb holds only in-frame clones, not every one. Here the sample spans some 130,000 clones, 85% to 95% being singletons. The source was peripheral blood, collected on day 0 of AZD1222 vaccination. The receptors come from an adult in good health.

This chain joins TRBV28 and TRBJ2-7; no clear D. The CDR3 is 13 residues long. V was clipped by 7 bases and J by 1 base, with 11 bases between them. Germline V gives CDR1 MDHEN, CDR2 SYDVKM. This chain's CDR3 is CASMTAPSYEQYF. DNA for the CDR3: TGTGCCAGCATGACCGCTCCTTCCTACGAGCAGTACTTC.

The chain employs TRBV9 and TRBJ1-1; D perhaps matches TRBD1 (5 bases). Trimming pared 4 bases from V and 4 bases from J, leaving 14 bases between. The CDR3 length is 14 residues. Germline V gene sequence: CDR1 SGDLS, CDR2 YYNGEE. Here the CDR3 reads CASSPLGGGTEAFF. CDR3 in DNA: TGTGCCAGCAGCCCCCTCGGGGGGGGCACTGAAGCTTTCTTT. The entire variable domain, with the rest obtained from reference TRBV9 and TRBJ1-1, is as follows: DSGVTQTPKHLITATGQRVTLRCSPRSGDLSVYWYQQSLDQGLQFLIQYYNGEERAKGNILERFSAQQFPDLHSELNLSSLELGDSALYFCASSPLGGGTEAFFGQGTRLTVV.

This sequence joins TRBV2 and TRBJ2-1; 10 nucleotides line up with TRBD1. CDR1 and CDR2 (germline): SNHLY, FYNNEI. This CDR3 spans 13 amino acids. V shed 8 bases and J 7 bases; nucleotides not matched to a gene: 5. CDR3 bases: TGTGCCAGCCTAAGACAGGGGGCAAATGAGCAGTTCTTC. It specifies CASLRQGANEQFF.

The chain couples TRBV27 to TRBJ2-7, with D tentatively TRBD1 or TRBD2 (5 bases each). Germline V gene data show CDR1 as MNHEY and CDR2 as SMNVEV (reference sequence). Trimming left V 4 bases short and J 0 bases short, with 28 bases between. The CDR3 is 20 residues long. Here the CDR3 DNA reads TGTGCCAGCAGTTCCCTCCCATTTTCAAAAAGAAAGGGGAGCTCCTACGAGCAGTACTTC. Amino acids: CASSSLPFSKRKGSSYEQYF.

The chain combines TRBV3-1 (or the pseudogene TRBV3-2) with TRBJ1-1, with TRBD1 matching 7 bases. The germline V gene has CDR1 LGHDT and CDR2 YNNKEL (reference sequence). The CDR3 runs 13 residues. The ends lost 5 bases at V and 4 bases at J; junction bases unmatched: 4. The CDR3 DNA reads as TGTGCCAGCAGCTATAACAGGGGCACTGAAGCTTTCTTT. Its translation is CASSYNRGTEAFF.

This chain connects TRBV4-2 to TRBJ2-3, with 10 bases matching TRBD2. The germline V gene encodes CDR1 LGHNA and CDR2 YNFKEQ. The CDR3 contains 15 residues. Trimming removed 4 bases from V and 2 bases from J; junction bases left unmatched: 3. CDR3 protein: CASSPTSGHTDTQYF. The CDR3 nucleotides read TGTGCCAGCAGCCCGACTAGCGGGCACACAGATACGCAGTATTTT.

The CDR3 reads CASSDRLGSYNSPLHF. The CDR3 region has the DNA TGTGCCAGCAGCGACAGGCTGGGCTCCTATAATTCACCCCTCCACTTT. The V gene is TRBV27, the J gene TRBJ1-6; tentative D call: TRBD1 (6 bases). The V and J ends lost 6 bases and 0 bases respectively, with 12 bases between them. Germline-derived CDR1 and CDR2 are MNHEY and SMNVEV (reference sequence). This CDR3 is built from 16 residues.

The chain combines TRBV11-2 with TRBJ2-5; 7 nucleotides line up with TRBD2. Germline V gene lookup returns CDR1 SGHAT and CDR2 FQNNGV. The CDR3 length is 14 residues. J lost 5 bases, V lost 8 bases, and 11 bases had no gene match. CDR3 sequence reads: CASWAGGSRETQYF. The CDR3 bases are TGTGCCAGCTGGGCAGGCGGGAGTAGGGAGACCCAGTACTTC. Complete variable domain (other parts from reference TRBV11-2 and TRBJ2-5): EAGVAQSPRYKIIEKRQSVAFWCNPISGHATLYWYQQILGQGPKLLIQFQNNGVVDDSQLPKDRFSAERLKGVDSTLKIQPAKLEDSAVYLCASWAGGSRETQYFGPGTRLLVL.

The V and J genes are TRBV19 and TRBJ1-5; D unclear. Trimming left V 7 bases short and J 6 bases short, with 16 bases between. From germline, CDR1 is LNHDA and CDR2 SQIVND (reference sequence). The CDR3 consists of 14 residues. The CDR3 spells CASNIGGSLQPQHF. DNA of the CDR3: TGTGCCAGTAACATAGGAGGGAGTCTTCAGCCCCAGCATTTT.

CDR3 nucleotides: TGCGCCAGCAGCGTGGAGGGGAACACTGAAGCTTTCTTT. This gives the protein CASSVEGNTEAFF. The chain recombines TRBV5-1 with TRBJ1-1, with D unclear. The germline V and J ends were trimmed by 4 bases and 1 base, with 8 bases remaining between them. Germline assignment: CDR1 SGHRS and CDR2 YFSETQ. The CDR3 runs 13 residues.

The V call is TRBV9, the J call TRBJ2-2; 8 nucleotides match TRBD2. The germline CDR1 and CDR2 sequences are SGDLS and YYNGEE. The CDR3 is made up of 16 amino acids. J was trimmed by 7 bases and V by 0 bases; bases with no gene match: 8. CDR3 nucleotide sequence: TGTGCCAGCAGCGTAGTTAGGGCTAGCGGGCTCGGGGAGCTGTTTTTT. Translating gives CASSVVRASGLGELFF.

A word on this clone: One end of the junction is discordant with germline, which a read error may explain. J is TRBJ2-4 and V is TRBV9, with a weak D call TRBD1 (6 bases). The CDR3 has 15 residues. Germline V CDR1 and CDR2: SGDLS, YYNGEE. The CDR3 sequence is CASSVYRVATNIQYF. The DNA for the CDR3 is TGTGCCAGCAGCGTCTACAGGGTCGCCACAAACATTCAGTACTTC.

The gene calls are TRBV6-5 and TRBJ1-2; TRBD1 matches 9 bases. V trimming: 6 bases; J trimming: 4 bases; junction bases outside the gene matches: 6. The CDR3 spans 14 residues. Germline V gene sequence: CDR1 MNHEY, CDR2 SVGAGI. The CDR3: CASRPTGGIYGYTF. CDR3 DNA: TGTGCCAGCAGACCCACAGGGGGCATCTATGGCTACACCTTC.

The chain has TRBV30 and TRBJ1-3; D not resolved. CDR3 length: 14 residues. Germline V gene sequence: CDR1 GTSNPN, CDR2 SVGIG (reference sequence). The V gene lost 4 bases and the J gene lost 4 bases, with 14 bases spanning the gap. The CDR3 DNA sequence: TGTGCCTGGAACCCTATCACCGCGGGAAACACCATATATTTT. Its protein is CAWNPITAGNTIYF.

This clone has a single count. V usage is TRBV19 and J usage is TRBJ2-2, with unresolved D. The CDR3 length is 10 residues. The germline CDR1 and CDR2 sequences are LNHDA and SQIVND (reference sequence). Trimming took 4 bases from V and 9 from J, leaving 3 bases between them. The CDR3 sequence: CASSNRELFF. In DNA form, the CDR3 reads TGTGCCAGTAGTAACAGGGAGCTGTTTTTT. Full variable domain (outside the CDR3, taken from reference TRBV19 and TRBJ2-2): DGGITQSPKYLFRKEGQNVTLSCEQNLNHDAMYWYRQDPGQGLRLIYYSQIVNDFQKGDIAEGYSVSREKKESFPLTVTSAQKNPTAFYLCASSNRELFFGEGSRLTVL.

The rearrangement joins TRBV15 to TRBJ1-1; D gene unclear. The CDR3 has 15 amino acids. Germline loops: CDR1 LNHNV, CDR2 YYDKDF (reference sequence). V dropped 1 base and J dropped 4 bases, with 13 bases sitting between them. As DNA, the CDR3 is TGTGCCACCAGCAGAGGAAGTCGGCTGGGCACTGAAGCTTTCTTT. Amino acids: CATSRGSRLGTEAFF.

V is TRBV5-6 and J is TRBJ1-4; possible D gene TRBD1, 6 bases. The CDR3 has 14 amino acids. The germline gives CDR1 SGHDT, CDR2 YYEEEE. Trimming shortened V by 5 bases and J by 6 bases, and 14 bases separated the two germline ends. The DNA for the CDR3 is TGTGCCAGCAGTCCACAGGGTCTACATGAAAAACTGTTTTTT. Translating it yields CASSPQGLHEKLFF.

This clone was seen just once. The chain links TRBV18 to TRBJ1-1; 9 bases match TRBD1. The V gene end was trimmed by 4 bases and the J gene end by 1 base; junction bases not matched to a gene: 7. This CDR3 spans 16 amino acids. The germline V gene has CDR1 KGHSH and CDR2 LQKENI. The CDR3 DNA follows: TGTGCCAGCTCACTCGGGACAGGGTTCGGGAACACTGAAGCTTTCTTT. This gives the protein CASSLGTGFGNTEAFF.

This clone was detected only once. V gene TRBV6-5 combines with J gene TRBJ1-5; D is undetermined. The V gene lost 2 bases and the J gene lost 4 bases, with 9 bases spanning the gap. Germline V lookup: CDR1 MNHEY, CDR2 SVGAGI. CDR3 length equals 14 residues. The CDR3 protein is CASSYRADNQPQHF. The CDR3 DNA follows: TGTGCCAGCAGTTACCGCGCAGATAATCAGCCCCAGCATTTT.

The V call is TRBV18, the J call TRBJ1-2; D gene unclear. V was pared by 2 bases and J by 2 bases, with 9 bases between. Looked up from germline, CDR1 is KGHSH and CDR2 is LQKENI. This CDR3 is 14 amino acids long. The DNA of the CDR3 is TGTGCCAGCTCACCAGCTTGGAGGAACTATGGCTACACCTTC. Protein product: CASSPAWRNYGYTF.

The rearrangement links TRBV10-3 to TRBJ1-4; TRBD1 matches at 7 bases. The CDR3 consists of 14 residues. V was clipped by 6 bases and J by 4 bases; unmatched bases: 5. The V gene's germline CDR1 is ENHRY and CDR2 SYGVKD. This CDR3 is CAIRRDSLNEKLFF. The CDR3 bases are TGTGCCATCAGAAGGGACAGCCTTAATGAAAAACTGTTTTTT.

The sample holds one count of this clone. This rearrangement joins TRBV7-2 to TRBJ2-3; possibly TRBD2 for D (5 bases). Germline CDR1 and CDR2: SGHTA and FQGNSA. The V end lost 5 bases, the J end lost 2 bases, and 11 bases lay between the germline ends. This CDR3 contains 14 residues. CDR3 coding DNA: TGTGCCAGCAGCGGCGGACTGCACACAGATACGCAGTATTTT. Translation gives CASSGGLHTDTQYF.

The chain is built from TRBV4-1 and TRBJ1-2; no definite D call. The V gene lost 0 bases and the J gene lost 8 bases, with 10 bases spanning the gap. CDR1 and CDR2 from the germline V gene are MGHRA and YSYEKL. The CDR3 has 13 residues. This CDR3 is CASSQEWEGGYTF. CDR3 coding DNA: TGCGCCAGCAGCCAAGAGTGGGAAGGCGGCTACACCTTC.

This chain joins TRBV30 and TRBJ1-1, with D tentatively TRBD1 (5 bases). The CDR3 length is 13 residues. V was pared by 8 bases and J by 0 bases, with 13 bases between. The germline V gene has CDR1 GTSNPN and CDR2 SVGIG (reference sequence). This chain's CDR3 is CAGNRGMNTEAFF. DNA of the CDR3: TGTGCCGGAAATAGGGGAATGAACACTGAAGCTTTCTTT.

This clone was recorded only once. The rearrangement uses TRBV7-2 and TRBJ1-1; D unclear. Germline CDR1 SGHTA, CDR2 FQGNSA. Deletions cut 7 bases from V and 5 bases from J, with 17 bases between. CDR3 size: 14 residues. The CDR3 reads CASTQTSLGTEAFF. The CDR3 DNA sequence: TGTGCCAGCACTCAAACGTCCCTGGGGACTGAAGCTTTCTTT.

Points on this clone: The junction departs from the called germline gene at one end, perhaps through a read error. The CDR3 coding sequence is TGTGCCAGCAGTGCAGGGAGTAAATCGGACTTC. This gives the protein CASSAGSKSDF. This chain connects TRBV6-2 or TRBV6-3 to TRBJ2-4; D possibly matches TRBD1 or TRBD2 (5 bases each). Germline lookup yields CDR1 MNHEY and CDR2 SVGEGT. The CDR3 has 11 residues.

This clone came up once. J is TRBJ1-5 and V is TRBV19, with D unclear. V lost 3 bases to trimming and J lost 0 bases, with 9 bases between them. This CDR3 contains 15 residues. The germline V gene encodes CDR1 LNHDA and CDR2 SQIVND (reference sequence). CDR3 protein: CASSIRGNSNQPQHF. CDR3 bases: TGTGCCAGTAGTATTCGGGGTAATAGCAATCAGCCCCAGCATTTT.

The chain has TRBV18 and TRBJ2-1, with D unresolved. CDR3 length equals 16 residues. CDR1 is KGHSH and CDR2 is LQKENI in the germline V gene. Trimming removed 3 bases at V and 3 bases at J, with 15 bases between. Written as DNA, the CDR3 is TGTGCCAGCTCACCCTCAGGACGGATCATCTACAATGAGCAGTTCTTC. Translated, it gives CASSPSGRIIYNEQFF.